Listed here are 23 T cell receptor beta chains from one sample, sequenced in a study of regulatory T cells in long-lasting Graves disease (dated by TCRdb to about 2021). The method was multiplex PCR. The instrument was an Illumina HiSeq 4000. TCR beta libraries were built with iRepertoire HTBI primers and Arm-PCR amplification of CDR3 regions. TCRdb handled the public reads itself, with Q25 trimming in fastp and clone calling in MiXCR, and kept productive beta chains. Duplicate CDR3 protein sequences are folded into a single record with the most common DNA and genes. In all, the sample holds about 330,000 distinct CDR3 sequences, and roughly 15% of those were seen once. About 19% of the sample is taken by the ten largest. This sample's time point label indicates: newly diagnosed GD, antithyroid drugs for less than 3 months. RNA was extracted from PBMCs in TRIzol for both TCR sequencing and RNA sequencing.

The sample was also linked to a second study, of T cells in Graves' hyperthyroidism and ophthalmopathy.

The sample in question was peripheral blood mononuclear cells (PBMCs), obtained at new diagnosis, from a patient treated with antithyroid drugs. These receptors were collected from a woman in her late teens or twenties with Graves disease. Donor details come from another sample of the same person, matched by shared clones.

This clonotype was observed many times. The CDR3 sequence: CASSVAGSPTNTQYF. CDR3 DNA sequence: TGTGCCAGCAGCGTAGCGGGGTCGCCGACAAATACGCAGTATTTT. The gene calls are TRBV9 and TRBJ2-3, with D perhaps matching TRBD2 (5 bases). The germline V gene encodes CDR1 SGDLS and CDR2 YYNGEE. The CDR3 runs 15 residues. The V and J ends lost 0 bases and 7 bases respectively, with 15 bases between them.

At least ten counts were recorded for this clonotype. The chain combines TRBV13 with TRBJ2-7; D is ambiguous. Trimming left V 5 bases short and J 2 bases short, with 10 bases between. This CDR3 is built from 13 residues. Germline V gives CDR1 PRHDT, CDR2 FYEKMQ (reference sequence). CDR3 nucleotides: TGTGCCAGCAGCATGACCGAAACCTACGAGCAGTACTTC. Translated, it gives CASSMTETYEQYF.

This clonotype has at least ten counts. The rearrangement joins TRBV6-5 to TRBJ2-7; tentative D call: TRBD1 (5 bases). Trimming stripped 2 bases from V and 3 bases from J, with 14 bases between. The CDR3 has 15 amino acids. Germline V gene lookup returns CDR1 MNHEY and CDR2 SVGAGI. As DNA, the CDR3 is TGTGCCAGCAGTTACGGGTCAGGGTCGGTCTACGAGCAGTACTTC. Residues: CASSYGSGSVYEQYF.

This clonotype was seen more than once but under ten times. The chain couples TRBV6-2 or TRBV6-3 to TRBJ2-1, with 9 bases matching TRBD2. This CDR3 has 11 amino acids. The germline CDR1 and CDR2 sequences are MNHEY and SVGEGT. V was clipped by 5 bases and J by 14 bases; unmatched bases: 4. CDR3 in amino acids: CASSRTSDKFF. CDR3 nucleotides: TGTGCCAGCAGTCGGACTAGCGATAAGTTCTTC.

This clonotype was seen ten or more times. The CDR3 here is CASSEAKGIGYTF. The CDR3 nucleotides are TGTGCCAGCAGTGAAGCGAAAGGGATAGGCTACACCTTC. The genes are TRBV6-1 and TRBJ1-2, with D uncertain. Per the germline V gene, CDR1 is MNHNS and CDR2 is SASEGT. V was cut by 0 bases and J by 8 bases, with 10 bases left in between. The CDR3 covers 13 residues.

The gene calls are TRBV28 and TRBJ1-5; TRBD1 agrees at 9 bases. V trimming: 5 bases; J trimming: 7 bases; junction bases outside the gene matches: 15. This CDR3 contains 17 residues. The germline V gene encodes CDR1 MDHEN and CDR2 SYDVKM. The CDR3 reads CASSPLGQGFHRQPQHF. For the CDR3, the DNA is TGTGCCAGCAGTCCGTTGGGACAGGGATTTCACAGACAGCCCCAGCATTTT.

This clonotype was recorded a few times. This sequence joins TRBV19 and TRBJ2-1; D is perhaps TRBD1 (10 bases). The CDR3 consists of 22 residues. Trimming cost V 3 bases and J 4 bases, with 34 bases left between them. Germline V gene lookup returns CDR1 LNHDA and CDR2 SQIVND (reference sequence). Here the CDR3 DNA reads TGTGCCAGTAGTATGGACAGGGGGACCCCTTCGCGGGGGGGCTCTAGTTACAATGAGCAGTTCTTC. It specifies CASSMDRGTPSRGGSSYNEQFF. The full variable domain, with the rest looked up from reference TRBV19 and TRBJ2-1, is DGGITQSPKYLFRKEGQNVTLSCEQNLNHDAMYWYRQDPGQGLRLIYYSQIVNDFQKGDIAEGYSVSREKKESFPLTVTSAQKNPTAFYLCASSMDRGTPSRGGSSYNEQFFGPGTRLTVL.

As concerns this clonotype: This may come from a read error, since a much larger clone is one base off. In DNA form, the CDR3 reads TGTGCCAGCAGTTTACAGGAGGCTTCACCCCTCCACTTT. This gives the protein CASSLQEASPLHF. The chain carries TRBV6-9 and TRBJ1-6, with TRBD1 as a possible D gene (5 bases). Germline CDR1 and CDR2: MNHGY and SVAAGI. Trimming pared 4 bases from V and 9 bases from J, leaving 10 bases between. The CDR3 is made up of 13 amino acids.

This clonotype has a count of ten or more. The chain employs TRBV20-1 and TRBJ2-7; 11 positions agree with TRBD2. This CDR3 region has 17 residues. The V and J ends lost 1 base and 0 bases, in that order; junction bases with no gene match: 8. Germline CDR1 and CDR2: DFQATT and SNEGSKA (reference sequence). This CDR3 reads CSARVLAGGLSSYEQYF. DNA for the CDR3: TGCAGTGCTAGAGTCCTAGCGGGAGGTCTCAGCTCCTACGAGCAGTACTTC.

This clonotype was counted only a few times. This may be a read error, as it is one base from a much larger clone. The chain links TRBV3-1 to TRBJ1-1, with D maybe TRBD1 (6 bases). Germline V CDR1 and CDR2: LGHDT, YNNKEL (reference sequence). The length of the CDR3 is 12 residues. Here the CDR3 reads CASRPRRGEALF. CDR3 in DNA: TGTGCCAGCAGGCCCCGCAGGGGTGAAGCTCTCTTT. The full variable domain, rest sourced from reference TRBV3-1 and TRBJ1-1, is DTAVSQTPKYLVTQMGNDKSIKCEQNLGHDTMYWYKQDSKKFLKIMFSYNNKELIINETVPNRFSPKSPDKAHLNLHINSLELGDSAVYFCASRPRRGEALFGQGTRLTVV.

This rearrangement joins TRBV5-5 to TRBJ1-1, with a possible D match to TRBD1 (5 bases). V gave up 3 bases and J gave up 2 bases, with 14 bases separating them. Germline V gives CDR1 SGHKS, CDR2 YYEKEE (reference sequence). The length of the CDR3 is 15 residues. CDR3 loop: CASSSGPTLNTEAFF. CDR3 DNA sequence: TGTGCCAGCAGCTCAGGGCCTACACTTAACACTGAAGCTTTCTTT.

This clonotype was seen a few times. V is TRBV10-3 and J is TRBJ2-2; D not certain. CDR3 length equals 16 residues. CDR1 is ENHRY, CDR2 SYGVKD, per germline. Trimming stripped 4 bases from V and 2 bases from J, with 14 bases between. As DNA, the CDR3 is TGTGCCATCAGTGTGCTTTGGCAGCTCAACACCGGGGAGCTGTTTTTT. Residues: CAISVLWQLNTGELFF.

The chain is built from TRBV28 and TRBJ1-5; a weak D match, TRBD1 (6 bases). This CDR3 is 16 amino acids long. CDR1 and CDR2 from the germline V gene are MDHEN and SYDVKM. V was shortened by 6 bases and J by 2 bases, with 17 bases between the two germline ends. CDR3 DNA: TGTGCCAGCAGCGCCCACCAGGCAGGGGGCAATCAGCCCCAGCATTTT. Translating it yields CASSAHQAGGNQPQHF.

This clonotype showed up many times. The chain couples TRBV3-1 to TRBJ1-1; weak D call: TRBD1 (5 bases). CDR3 length: 14 residues. V lost 3 bases and J lost 1, with 9 bases in between. CDR1 and CDR2 (germline): LGHDT, YNNKEL (reference sequence). The CDR3 DNA reads TGTGCCAGCAGCCAGGCGGGGGGGAACACTGAAGCTTTCTTT. It is translated as CASSQAGGNTEAFF.

This clonotype was seen repeatedly, ten times or more. The rearrangement links TRBV7-2 to TRBJ2-7, with 9 bases fitting TRBD2. The J segment lost 9 bases and the V segment lost 1 base, leaving 4 bases of the junction unmatched. Germline CDR1 reads SGHTA; CDR2 reads FQGNSA. The CDR3 consists of 13 residues. This chain's CDR3 is CASSLGGREVQYF. The CDR3 DNA reads as TGTGCCAGCAGCTTAGGCGGGAGGGAGGTGCAGTACTTC.

This clonotype was observed many times. The rearrangement joins TRBV30 to TRBJ1-5; D is ambiguous. From germline, CDR1 is GTSNPN and CDR2 SVGIG (reference sequence). The CDR3 is 16 amino acids. Trimming cost V 3 bases and J 0 bases, with 15 bases left between them. The CDR3 bases are TGTGCCTGGAGGCGATGTAGGGCCCGTAGCAATCAGCCCCAGCATTTT. Protein sequence: CAWRRCRARSNQPQHF.

This clonotype was seen ten or more times. The V gene is TRBV20-1, the J gene TRBJ2-5; no clear D. Germline-derived CDR1 and CDR2 are DFQATT and SNEGSKA (reference sequence). V was shortened by 8 bases and J by 2 bases, with 18 bases between the two germline ends. This CDR3 is built from 14 residues. In DNA, the CDR3 is TGCAGTAAGAAGGGCCGACGGACGCAAGAGACCCAGTACTTC. Residues: CSKKGRRTQETQYF.

Comments on this clonotype: Just one base apart from a much larger clone, this may be a read error. The chain couples TRBV12-3 or TRBV12-4 to TRBJ1-1; D is undetermined. The CDR3 length is 15 residues. V shed 3 bases and J shed 0 bases, with 11 bases lying between them. Written as DNA, the CDR3 is TGTGCCAGCAGTTTGGAGCGGATGGTGAACACTGAAGCTTTCTTT. Protein sequence: CASSLERMVNTEAFF.

The chain couples TRBV12-3 or TRBV12-4 to TRBJ1-3; D unresolved. Trimming removed 2 bases from V and 4 bases from J, with 3 bases in between. CDR3 length: 12 residues. The chain's CDR3 is CASSLFGNTIYF. CDR3 in DNA: TGTGCCAGCAGTTTATTCGGAAACACCATATATTTT.

With respect to this clonotype: It may be a read error: a sequence one base away is much more abundant. The chain couples TRBV6-6 to TRBJ2-3; TRBD2 agrees at 9 bases. The CDR3 is 17 amino acids. Germline assignment: CDR1 MNHNY and CDR2 SVGAGI (reference sequence). CDR3 nucleotides: TGTGCCAGCAGTTACTCGACTAGCGGCTCTAGCACAGATACGCGGTATTTT. Its translation: CASSYSTSGSSTDTRYF.

The chain is built from TRBV6-8 and TRBJ1-1; 7 bases are shared with TRBD1. The CDR3 covers 14 residues. Germline CDR1 MNHGY, CDR2 SAAAGT. With 6 bases clipped from V and 7 bases from J, the junction kept 11 bases outside the gene matches. The CDR3 loop reads CASRVPGQRGEAFF. The CDR3 region has the DNA TGTGCCAGCAGAGTCCCGGGACAGAGGGGTGAAGCTTTCTTT.

Many counts were recorded for this clonotype. V gene TRBV27 combines with J gene TRBJ1-1, with 8 positions matching TRBD1. The J segment lost 0 bases and the V segment lost 3 bases, leaving 6 bases of the junction unmatched. This CDR3 region has 16 residues. Germline assignment: CDR1 MNHEY and CDR2 SMNVEV (reference sequence). This CDR3 is CASSFSGGLMNTEAFF. CDR3 nucleotides: TGTGCCAGCAGTTTTTCAGGGGGCTTAATGAACACTGAAGCTTTCTTT.

Many counts were recorded for this clonotype. This chain uses TRBV6-1 with TRBJ2-5, with D maybe TRBD1 (6 bases). CDR1 MNHNS and CDR2 SASEGT come from the germline V gene. Trimming removed 9 bases from V and 2 bases from J, with 10 bases in between. CDR3 length: 12 amino acids. CDR3 region: CASRTVQETQYF. The CDR3 nucleotides read TGTGCCAGTAGGACAGTTCAAGAGACCCAGTACTTC.